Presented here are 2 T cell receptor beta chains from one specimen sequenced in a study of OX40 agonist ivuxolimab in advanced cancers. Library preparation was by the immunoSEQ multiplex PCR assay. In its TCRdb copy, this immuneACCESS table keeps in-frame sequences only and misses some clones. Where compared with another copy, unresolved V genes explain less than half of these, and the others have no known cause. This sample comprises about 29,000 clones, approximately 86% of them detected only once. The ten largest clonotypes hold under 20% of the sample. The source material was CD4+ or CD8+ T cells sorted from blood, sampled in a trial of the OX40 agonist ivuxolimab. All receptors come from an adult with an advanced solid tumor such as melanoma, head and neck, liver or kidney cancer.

The CDR3, as DNA: TGCGCCAGCAGCCAAGCAACAGAATGGGACAGGGCTGGCACTGAAGCTTTCTTT. The encoded protein is CASSQATEWDRAGTEAFF. The V and J genes are TRBV4-3 and TRBJ1-1; TRBD1 agrees at 9 bases. CDR1 is LGHNA, CDR2 YSLEER, per germline. The CDR3 spans 18 residues. The trim removed 1 base at V and 4 bases at J, leaving 13 bases unmatched.

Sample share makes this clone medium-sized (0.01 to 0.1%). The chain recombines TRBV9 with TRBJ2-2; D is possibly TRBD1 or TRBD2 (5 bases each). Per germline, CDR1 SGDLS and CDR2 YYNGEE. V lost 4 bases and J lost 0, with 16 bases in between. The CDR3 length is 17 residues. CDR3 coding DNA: TGTGCCAGCAGCTCTCCGATTGGGGGTTCGAACACCGGGGAGCTGTTTTTT. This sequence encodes CASSSPIGGSNTGELFF.